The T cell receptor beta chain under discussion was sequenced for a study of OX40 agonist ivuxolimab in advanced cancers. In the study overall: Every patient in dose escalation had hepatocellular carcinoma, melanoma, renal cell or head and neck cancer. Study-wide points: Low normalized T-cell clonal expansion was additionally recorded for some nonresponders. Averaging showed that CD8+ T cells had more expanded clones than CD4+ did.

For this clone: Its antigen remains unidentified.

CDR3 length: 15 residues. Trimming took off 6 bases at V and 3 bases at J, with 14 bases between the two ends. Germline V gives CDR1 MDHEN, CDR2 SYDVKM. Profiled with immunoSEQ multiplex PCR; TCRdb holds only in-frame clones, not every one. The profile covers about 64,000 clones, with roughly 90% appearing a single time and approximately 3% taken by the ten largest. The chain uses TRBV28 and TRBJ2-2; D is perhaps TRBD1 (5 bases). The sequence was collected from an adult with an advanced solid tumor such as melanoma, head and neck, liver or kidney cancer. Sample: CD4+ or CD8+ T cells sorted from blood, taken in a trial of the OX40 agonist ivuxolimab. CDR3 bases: TGTGCCAGCAGCAGAAGGGGAATCGACACCGGGGAGCTGTTTTTT. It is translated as CASSRRGIDTGELFF.